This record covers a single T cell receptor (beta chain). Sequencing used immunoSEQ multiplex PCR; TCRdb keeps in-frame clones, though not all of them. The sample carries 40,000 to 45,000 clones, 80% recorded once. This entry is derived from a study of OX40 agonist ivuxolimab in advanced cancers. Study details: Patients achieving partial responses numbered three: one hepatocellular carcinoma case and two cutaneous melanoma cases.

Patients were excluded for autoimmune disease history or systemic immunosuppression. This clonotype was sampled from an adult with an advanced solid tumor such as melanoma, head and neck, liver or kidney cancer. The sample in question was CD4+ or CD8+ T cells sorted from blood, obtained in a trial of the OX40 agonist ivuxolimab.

CDR3 in amino acids: CASSLSRTSGNYEQYF. CDR3 sequence (DNA): TGTGCCAGCAGTTTATCCCGGACTAGCGGGAACTACGAGCAGTACTTC. The chain carries TRBV28 and TRBJ2-7; TRBD2 agrees at 12 bases. Germline assignment: CDR1 MDHEN and CDR2 SYDVKM. The CDR3 is 16 residues long. V lost 1 base to trimming and J lost 3 bases; unmatched junction nucleotides: 4.